What follows is one T cell receptor beta chain and its context. From germline, CDR1 is LGHNA and CDR2 YSLEER. Trimming took 0 bases from V and 1 from J, leaving 3 bases between them. The CDR3 length is 13 residues. This specimen comes from a study of OX40 agonist ivuxolimab in advanced cancers. Some clones are missing from TCRdb's copy, which holds only in-frame ones; the method was immunoSEQ multiplex PCR. The data hold approximately 100,000 clones, with around nine tenths observed a single time. The material sequenced was CD4+ or CD8+ T cells sorted from blood, taken in a trial of the OX40 agonist ivuxolimab. This rearrangement joins TRBV4-3 to TRBJ1-1; D not certain. The sequence was collected from an adult with an advanced solid tumor such as melanoma, head and neck, liver or kidney cancer. The CDR3 region has the DNA TGCGCCAGCAGCCAAGAACAGAACACTGAAGCTTTCTTT. Protein product: CASSQEQNTEAFF.